The sequence of this T cell receptor beta chain was determined in a study of sequential checkpoint blockade in melanoma. Documented treatment: randomized to nivolumab then ipilimumab (arm A) or the reverse (arm B). From thawed PBMCs, live CD3+CD8+ cells negative for CD19 and CD56 were sorted. V was pared by 4 bases and J by 4 bases, with 11 bases between. Germline CDR1 and CDR2: MGHRA and YSYEKL. The CDR3 contains 14 residues. Sequencing used immunoSEQ multiplex PCR; TCRdb keeps in-frame clones, though not all of them. The table shows approximately 29,000 clones, with 83% occurring only once. The chain combines TRBV4-1 with TRBJ1-5, with a tentative D call TRBD1 (6 bases). The receptor was isolated from a human donor with melanoma. The sample was CD8+ T cells sorted from blood (inferred from file names), taken from a patient given nivolumab and ipilimumab in sequence. In nucleotides, the CDR3 is TGCGCCAGCAGCCTCCGGGACACAAATCAGCCCCAGCATTTT. Its translation is CASSLRDTNQPQHF.